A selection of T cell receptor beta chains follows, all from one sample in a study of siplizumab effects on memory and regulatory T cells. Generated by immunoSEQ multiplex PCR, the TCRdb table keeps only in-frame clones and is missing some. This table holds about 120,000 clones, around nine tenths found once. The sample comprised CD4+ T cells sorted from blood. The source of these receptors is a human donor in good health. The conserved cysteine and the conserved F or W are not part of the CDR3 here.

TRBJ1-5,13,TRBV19,ASSPSRALHQPQH
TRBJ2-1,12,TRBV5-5,ASSLAGSYNEQF
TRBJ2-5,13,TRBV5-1,ASSFGGTSSETQY
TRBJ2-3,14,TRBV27,ASSYFRRGRLDTQY
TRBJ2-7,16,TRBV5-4,ASSSKTSGGRLTYEQY
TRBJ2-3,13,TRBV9,ASSVGAGSTDTQY
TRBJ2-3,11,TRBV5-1,ASFSQTKDTQY
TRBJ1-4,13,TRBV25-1,ASSEGAGVYEKLF
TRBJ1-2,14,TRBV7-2,ASSLGAAIANYGYT
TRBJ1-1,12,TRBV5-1,ASSHGQTNTEAF
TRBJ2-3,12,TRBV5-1,ASSLGGNTDTQY
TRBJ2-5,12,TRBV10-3,AISERGPQETQY
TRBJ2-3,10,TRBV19,ASSISVDTQY
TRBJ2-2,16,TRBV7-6,ASSYGVAGSINTGELF
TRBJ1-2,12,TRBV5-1,ASSLSQANYGYT
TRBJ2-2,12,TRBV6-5,ASSYNLRAGELF
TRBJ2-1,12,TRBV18,ASSPRTAYNEQF
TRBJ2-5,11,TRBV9,ASSVTSGETQY
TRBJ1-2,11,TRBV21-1,ASSKVGVANYT
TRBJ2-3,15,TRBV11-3,ASSLPIGTGGADTQY
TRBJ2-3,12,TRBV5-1,ASSGTGGGDTQY
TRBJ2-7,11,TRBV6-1,ASSWPGAREQY
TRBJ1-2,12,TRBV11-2,ASSLGTGVFGYT
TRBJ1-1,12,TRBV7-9,ASSWTGKNTEAF
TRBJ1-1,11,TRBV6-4,ASSDQGLSEAF
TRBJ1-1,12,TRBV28,ASITQGANTEAF
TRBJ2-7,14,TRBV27,ASSLRFGQTSYEQY
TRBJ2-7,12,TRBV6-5,ASTPLGVFYEQY
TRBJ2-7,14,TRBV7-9,ASSFSATGNLYEQY
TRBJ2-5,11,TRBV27,ASSLTRRETQY
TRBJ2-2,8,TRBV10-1,ATISGELF
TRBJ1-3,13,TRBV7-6,ASSSRQGARNTIY
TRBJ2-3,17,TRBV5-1,ASSATFGQSGQSTDTQY
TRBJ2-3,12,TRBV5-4,ASSSQGKSDTQY
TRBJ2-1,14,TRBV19,ASSTRAGGGYNEQF
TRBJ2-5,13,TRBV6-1,ASSEAWSRQETQY
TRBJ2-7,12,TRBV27,ASSSSGGSYEQY
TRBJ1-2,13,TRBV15,ATSRDSQGSYGYT
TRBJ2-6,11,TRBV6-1,ASRPPGANVLT
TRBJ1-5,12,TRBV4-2,ASSRQGTHQPQH
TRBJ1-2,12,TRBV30,AWTSGDRVHGYT
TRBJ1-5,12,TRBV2,ASSEATRNQPQH
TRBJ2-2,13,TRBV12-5,ASGLRVRETGELF
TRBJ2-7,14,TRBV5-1,ASSSLAGASGQPQY
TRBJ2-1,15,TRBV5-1,ASSLTDSGRGDNEQF
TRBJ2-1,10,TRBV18,ASSPSRDEQF